The next 9 T cell receptor beta chains were all read from a single sample in a study of a mutant IDH1 vaccine in newly diagnosed glioma (dated by TCRdb to about 2021). What the time point label conveys for this sample: week 35, safety follow-up. Each vaccine dose was 300 ug of a 20-mer mutant IDH1 peptide in Montanide, given subcutaneously with topical imiquimod. Receptors were amplified or captured by the immunoSEQ multiplex PCR assay. TCRdb mirrors the immuneACCESS table, restricted to in-frame sequences. Some clones are absent from its copies; in checked studies, under half trace to an unresolved V gene, and the reason for the others is unknown. Across this sample there are 60,000 to 65,000 clones, with 81% seen only once. Of the sample, under 7% falls within the top ten clones. Antigens of these TCRs are unknown. Sequenced material: PBMCs, taken from a glioma patient whose treatment included an IDH1 peptide vaccine. Receptors originate from a man aged 35-49 years with glioma.

This rearrangement joins TRBV9 to TRBJ2-1; D is possibly TRBD2 (6 bases). Germline values: CDR1 SGDLS, CDR2 YYNGEE. This CDR3 spans 15 amino acids. With 0 bases removed from V and 9 bases from J, the gap between germline ends came to 16 bases. CDR3 amino acids: CASSVAGGAIGEQFF. CDR3 DNA sequence: TGTGCCAGCAGCGTAGCTGGCGGGGCTATTGGTGAGCAGTTCTTC.

This rearrangement joins TRBV7-6 to TRBJ2-7; no firm D call. Germline V lookup: CDR1 SGHVS, CDR2 FNYEAQ. V was clipped by 3 bases and J by 2 bases, with 8 bases between them. The CDR3 sequence is 13 residues long. DNA of the CDR3: TGTGCCAGCAGCTTGTCCGAAACCTACGAGCAGTACTTC. Translation gives CASSLSETYEQYF.

The chain employs TRBV27 and TRBJ2-3; D possibly corresponds to TRBD1 (5 bases). This CDR3 has 13 amino acids. Germline lookup yields CDR1 MNHEY and CDR2 SMNVEV (reference sequence). Trimming stripped 5 bases from V and 7 bases from J, with 13 bases between. The CDR3 here is CASSPTDPYTQYF. The CDR3 coding sequence is TGTGCCAGCAGTCCGACAGACCCCTATACGCAGTATTTT.

The CDR3 bases are TGTGCCAGCTCACGGGGCGGGGCCCTCTACGAGCAGTACTTC. Its translation is CASSRGGALYEQYF. The gene calls are TRBV18 and TRBJ2-7, with D maybe TRBD2 (6 bases). The CDR3 loop spans 14 amino acids. Germline V lookup: CDR1 KGHSH, CDR2 LQKENI. V was trimmed by 4 bases and J by 3 bases, leaving 13 bases between them. The complete variable domain, with remaining parts taken from reference TRBV18 and TRBJ2-7, reads NAGVMQNPRHLVRRRGQEARLRCSPMKGHSHVYWYRQLPEEGLKFMVYLQKENIIDESGMPKERFSAEFPKEGPSILRIQQVVRGDSAAYFCASSRGGALYEQYFGPGTRLTVT.

The V gene is TRBV30, the J gene TRBJ2-5; D is uncertain. The J call is doubtful: the DNA matches TRBJ2-7 better. From germline, CDR1 is GTSNPN and CDR2 SVGIG (reference sequence). The CDR3 totals 11 residues. Written as DNA, the CDR3 is TGTGCCTGGAGTGGAGCCTACGAGCAGTACTTC. Encoded protein: CAWSGAYEQYF.

The table lists this clone with a few counts. The CDR3 DNA reads TGTGCCAGCAGCTTACGGGGACGGGAGCAGCCCCAGCATTTT. Translation gives CASSLRGREQPQHF. This chain links TRBV7-2 with TRBJ1-5; TRBD1 might be the D (5 bases). Germline V gene data show CDR1 as SGHTA and CDR2 as FQGNSA. V dropped 2 bases and J dropped 7 bases, with 12 bases sitting between them. The CDR3 is 14 residues long.

The chain couples TRBV19 to TRBJ2-7; D possibly corresponds to TRBD1 (5 bases). Trimming stripped 4 bases from V and 4 bases from J, with 14 bases between. The germline CDR1 and CDR2 sequences are LNHDA and SQIVND (reference sequence). The CDR3 loop spans 14 amino acids. Here the CDR3 reads CASSTDLGAYEQYF. The CDR3 bases are TGTGCCAGTAGTACGGACCTAGGGGCGTACGAGCAGTACTTC.

This chain uses TRBV7-9 with TRBJ1-2, with D uncertain. The CDR3 spans 13 residues. CDR1 is SEHNR and CDR2 is FQNEAQ in the germline V gene (reference sequence). The V gene lost 3 bases and the J gene lost 5 bases, with 10 bases spanning the gap. The CDR3 region has the DNA TGTGCCAGCAGCTTGGACGGTAGTTATGGCTACACCTTC. Translated, it gives CASSLDGSYGYTF.

The DNA of the CDR3 is TGCGCCAGCAGCCCGGACAGGGGGTATGATTCTGGGGCCAACGTCCTGACTTTC. This encodes CASSPDRGYDSGANVLTF. This chain joins TRBV4-3 and TRBJ2-6; 10 nucleotides align to TRBD1. The germline gives CDR1 LGHNA, CDR2 YSLEER. V shed 4 bases, J shed 1 base, and the junction held 7 bases outside the gene matches. This CDR3 comprises 18 residues.